The clone carrying this T cell receptor beta chain was seen only a few times. The data belong to a study of human T cells and chemical hapten exposure. The germline V and J ends were trimmed by 4 bases and 1 base, with 13 bases remaining between them. The germline CDR1 and CDR2 sequences are SSHAT and FNYEAQ (reference sequence). The length of the CDR3 is 15 residues. TCRdb passed the RACE reads through MiXCR, listing each CDR3 protein once. The top ten clones hold approximately 3% of a sample with about 180,000 distinct CDR3 sequences, more than 25% of them seen once. As for time point: pre-sensitization, week 0. The treatment here: therapeutic diphenylcyclopropenone sensitization with weekly scalp DPC.

Source: whole blood, taken in connection with sensitization to the hapten diphenylcyclopropenone (DPC). The J gene is TRBJ2-5, the V gene TRBV7-7; TRBD1 might be the D (6 bases). This TCR was recovered from a woman aged 25 to 39 with alopecia areata. Some clones in this sample may be carry-over from other donors' samples. The CDR3 loop reads CASSSSGQLQETQYF. CDR3 in DNA: TGTGCCAGCAGCTCGTCAGGACAGCTCCAAGAGACCCAGTACTTC. The full variable domain, with the rest looked up from reference TRBV7-7 and TRBJ2-5, is GAGVSQSPRYKVTKRGQDVTLRCDPISSHATLYWYQQALGQGPEFLTYFNYEAQPDKSGLPSDRFSAERPEGSISTLTIQRTEQRDSAMYRCASSSSGQLQETQYFGPGTRLLVL.